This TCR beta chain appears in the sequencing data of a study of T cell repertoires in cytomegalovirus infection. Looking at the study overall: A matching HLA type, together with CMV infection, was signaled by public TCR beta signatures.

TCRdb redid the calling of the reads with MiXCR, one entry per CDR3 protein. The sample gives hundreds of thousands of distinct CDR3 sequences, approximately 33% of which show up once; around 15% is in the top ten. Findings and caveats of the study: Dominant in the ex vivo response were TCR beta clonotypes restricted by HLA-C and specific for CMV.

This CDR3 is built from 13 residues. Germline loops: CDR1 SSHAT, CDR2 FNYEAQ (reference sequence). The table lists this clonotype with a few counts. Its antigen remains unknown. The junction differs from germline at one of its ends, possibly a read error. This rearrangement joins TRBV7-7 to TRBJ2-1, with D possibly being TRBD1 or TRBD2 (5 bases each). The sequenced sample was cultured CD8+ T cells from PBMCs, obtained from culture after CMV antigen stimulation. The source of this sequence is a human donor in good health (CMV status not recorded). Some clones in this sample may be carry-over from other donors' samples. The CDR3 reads CASRNQGHNEQFF. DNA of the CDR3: TGTGCTAGCAGGAACCAGGGACACAATGAGCAGTTCTTC.